These 7 T cell receptor beta chains share one sample of origin, sequenced in a study of T cell responses to AZD1222 COVID-19 vaccine. This table comes from immunoSEQ multiplex PCR, and its TCRdb copy is limited to in-frame clones, with some not included. The table includes some 110,000 clones, about 88% detected once. The sample consisted of peripheral blood, taken on day 0 of AZD1222 vaccination. These receptors came from an adult in good health.

This rearrangement joins TRBV7-3 to TRBJ2-2, with D unresolved. This CDR3 region has 11 residues. Germline CDR1 is SGHTA and CDR2 is FQGTGA. V lost 7 bases, J lost 2 bases, and 2 bases lay in between. CDR3 sequence reads: CASTNTGELFF. The CDR3 DNA is TGTGCCAGCACCAACACCGGGGAGCTGTTTTTT.

This clone was detected once. The chain joins TRBV18 to TRBJ1-2; possible D gene TRBD1, 5 bases. This CDR3 has 15 residues. Per the germline V gene, CDR1 is KGHSH and CDR2 is LQKENI. V lost 1 base to trimming and J lost 1 base, with 10 bases between them. In DNA, the CDR3 is TGTGCCAGCTCACCACGGGGGGGAAATAACTATGGCTACACCTTC. Protein sequence: CASSPRGGNNYGYTF.

This clone has a single count. The same CDR3 also results from other DNA sequences found in this sample. The rearrangement uses TRBV30 and TRBJ2-2; D is undetermined. Germline CDR1 is GTSNPN and CDR2 is SVGIG (reference sequence). V gave up 2 bases and J gave up 6 bases, with 1 base separating them. The CDR3 spans 10 residues. DNA for the CDR3: TGTGCCTGGAGTTCCGGGGAGCTGTTTTTT. Protein sequence: CAWSSGELFF.

This clone appeared once. The genes are TRBV5-1 and TRBJ2-2, with 7 nucleotides matching TRBD1. From germline, CDR1 is SGHRS and CDR2 YFSETQ. This CDR3 spans 15 amino acids. V dropped 2 bases and J dropped 8; count of bases not matched to a gene: 9. The CDR3 nucleotides read TGCGCCAGCAGCTTAGGGGACAGTCGAGGTGGGGAGCTGTTTTTT. Protein: CASSLGDSRGGELFF. The variable domain in full, completed from reference TRBV5-1 and TRBJ2-2, reads KAGVTQTPRYLIKTRGQQVTLSCSPISGHRSVSWYQQTPGQGLQFLFEYFSETQRNKGNFPGRFSGRQFSNSRSEMNVSTLELGDSALYLCASSLGDSRGGELFFGEGSRLTVL.

The V call is TRBV4-1, the J call TRBJ2-3, with D hard to call. V lost 0 bases to trimming and J lost 0 bases, with 10 bases between them. There are 16 residues in the CDR3. Germline loops: CDR1 MGHRA, CDR2 YSYEKL. The CDR3 here is CASSQDPITSTDTQYF. The CDR3 nucleotides read TGCGCCAGCAGCCAAGATCCGATAACTAGCACAGATACGCAGTATTTT.

A single count supports this clone. The CDR3 DNA sequence: TGTGCCAGCAGCCACACCGGGACAGGGGGCAATGAGCAGTTCTTC. Translated: CASSHTGTGGNEQFF. The chain employs TRBV4-2 and TRBJ2-1; 11 nucleotides align to TRBD1. The length of the CDR3 is 15 residues. With 3 bases clipped from V and 6 bases from J, the junction kept 4 bases outside the gene matches. Per germline, CDR1 LGHNA and CDR2 YNFKEQ.

This chain connects TRBV5-1 to TRBJ2-5, with 9 bases identical to TRBD1. Losses at the gene ends were 5 bases for V and 3 bases for J; bases not matched to a gene: 8. Looked up from germline, CDR1 is SGHRS and CDR2 is YFSETQ. CDR3 size: 15 residues. CDR3 sequence reads: CASSPGTGSKETQYF. Written as DNA, the CDR3 is TGCGCCAGCAGTCCCGGGACAGGGTCGAAAGAGACCCAGTACTTC.